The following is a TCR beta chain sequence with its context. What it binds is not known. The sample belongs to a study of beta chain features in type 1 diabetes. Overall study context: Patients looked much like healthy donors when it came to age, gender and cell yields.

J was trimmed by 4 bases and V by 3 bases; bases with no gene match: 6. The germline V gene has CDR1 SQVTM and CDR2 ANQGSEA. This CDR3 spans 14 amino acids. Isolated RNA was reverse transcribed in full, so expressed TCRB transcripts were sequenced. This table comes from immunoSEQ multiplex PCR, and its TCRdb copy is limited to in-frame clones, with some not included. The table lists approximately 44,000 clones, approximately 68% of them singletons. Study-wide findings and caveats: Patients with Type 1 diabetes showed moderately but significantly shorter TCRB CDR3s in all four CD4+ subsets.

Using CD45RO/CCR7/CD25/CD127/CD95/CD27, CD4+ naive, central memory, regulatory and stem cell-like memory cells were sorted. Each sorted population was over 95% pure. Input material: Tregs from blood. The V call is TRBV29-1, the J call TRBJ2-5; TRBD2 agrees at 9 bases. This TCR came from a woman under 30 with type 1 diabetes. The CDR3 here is CSVDRGRAPETQYF. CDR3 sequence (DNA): TGCAGCGTTGATCGCGGGAGGGCCCCAGAGACCCAGTACTTC.